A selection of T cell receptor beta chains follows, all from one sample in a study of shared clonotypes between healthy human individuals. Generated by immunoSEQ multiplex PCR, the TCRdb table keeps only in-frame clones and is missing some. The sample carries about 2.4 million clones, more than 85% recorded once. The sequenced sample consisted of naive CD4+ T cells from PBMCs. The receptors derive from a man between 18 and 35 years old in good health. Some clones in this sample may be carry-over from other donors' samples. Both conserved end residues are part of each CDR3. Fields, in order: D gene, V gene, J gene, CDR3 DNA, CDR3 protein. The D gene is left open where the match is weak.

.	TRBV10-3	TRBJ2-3	TGTGCCATCAGGATAGAGGGCACAGATACGCAGTATTTT	CAIRIEGTDTQYF
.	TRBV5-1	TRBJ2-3	TGCGCCAGCAGCGGTGGGCAGTCAGATACGCAGTATTTT	CASSGGQSDTQYF
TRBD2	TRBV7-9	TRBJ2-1	TGTGCCAGCAGCTTCTCGGGACTAGCGGGAACTAGCTCCTACAATGAGCAGTTCTTC	CASSFSGLAGTSSYNEQFF
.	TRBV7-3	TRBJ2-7	TGTGCCAGCAGCTTAACCAGGGGACCCTCCTACGAGCAGTACTTC	CASSLTRGPSYEQYF
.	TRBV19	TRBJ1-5	TGTGCCAGTAGTAACCAGGGCTATGGCAATCAGCCCCAGCATTTT	CASSNQGYGNQPQHF
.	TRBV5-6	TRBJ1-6	TGTGCCAGCAGCTCCTACCCGAGCTCCTATAATTCACCCCTCCACTTT	CASSSYPSSYNSPLHF
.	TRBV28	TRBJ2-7	TGTGCCAGCAGGCCACAAAAATTCACCTACGAGCAGTACTTC	CASRPQKFTYEQYF
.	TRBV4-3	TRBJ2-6	TGCGCCAGCAGCCCACTTACATCGGGGGCCAACGTCCTGACTTTC	CASSPLTSGANVLTF
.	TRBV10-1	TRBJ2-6	TGCGCCCCTTGCCATTTCCCCCCTGGGGCCAACGTCCTGACTTTC	CAPCHFPPGANVLTF
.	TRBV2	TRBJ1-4	TGTGCCAGCAGTATACAAGCAACTAATGAAAAACTGTTTTTT	CASSIQATNEKLFF
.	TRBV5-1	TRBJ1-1	TGCGCCAGCAGCCTAGGACAGCCGAACACTGAAGCTTTCTTT	CASSLGQPNTEAFF
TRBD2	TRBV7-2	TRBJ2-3	TGTGCCAGCAGCTTAACTAGCGGGAGGGAAGGGTATTTT	CASSLTSGREGYF
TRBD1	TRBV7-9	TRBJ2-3	TGTGCCAGCAGCGCCGTCCGGGACAGACTTTTTTTT	CASSAVRDRLFF
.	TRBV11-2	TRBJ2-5	TGTGCCAGCAGCTCCCGTGAAATGGGACGGGCCAGGGAGACCCAGTACTTC	CASSSREMGRARETQYF
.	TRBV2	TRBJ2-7	TGTGCCAGCAGTCCCCTCGACAGGACTTCCTCATACGAGCAGTACTTC	CASSPLDRTSSYEQYF